This T cell receptor beta chain was recovered during a study of identical twins (dated by TCRdb to 2016 to 2018). Describing the broader study: To test whether fetal clonotypes persist, this study deep-sequenced TCR alpha and beta repertoires from monozygotic twins, from unrelated adults of various ages, and from cord blood. Replicate twin experiments were performed at different times using different library preparation protocols to rule out contamination.

Libraries were constructed by 5' RACE. The sample was run on an Illumina HiSeq 2000. Template switching added a universal primer binding site, and the final cDNA carried a unique molecular identifier that allowed TCR cDNA molecules to be counted accurately. First-strand cDNA for TCR alpha and beta chains was synthesized from specific primers in the conserved constant-segment region. To control for contamination, each cDNA library was double barcoded with a SMART-Mk sample barcode plus Illumina barcodes. TruSeq adapter sequences and Illumina sample barcodes were added in two successive PCR steps. TCR alpha and beta cDNA libraries were sequenced on the Illumina HiSeq platform with custom primers. The authors' pipeline ran thus. MiGEC processed the raw reads to extract unique molecular identifiers, while MiXCR was used to determine the CDR3 positions. For each individual, recombination models were inferred using an EM algorithm with the repgenHMM and IGoR tools. The tcR package in R was used for shared clonotype analysis, with sharing normalized by the product of cloneset sizes. To study raw recombination free of thymic and clonal selection effects, out-of-frame nonproductive sequences were analyzed. In TCRdb, the public reads were trimmed at Q25 with fastp and aligned with MiXCR, with productive beta chains retained. Every CDR3 protein is listed once, alongside the most common genes and DNA of its rows. TCRdb, rather than the study authors, made the V and J calls. The sample records 400,000 to 550,000 distinct CDR3 sequences, more than 20% of which are singletons. The ten largest clonotypes hold about 2.7% of the sample.

All donors were healthy Caucasians. The twin cohort consisted of three pairs of female monozygotic twins, all aged 18 to 29 years. Positive isolation kits from Invitrogen were used to isolate the CD4+ and CD8+ T cell populations. This clonotype occurred a few times. Its binding antigen is unknown. No base-level quality is on record; no much larger clone is a single base apart. Results the study describes overall, beyond this receptor: In monozygotic twins, recombination models systematically underestimated out-of-frame TCR alpha sharing, but the models matched the sharing seen between unrelated individuals. In beta out-of-frame sequences, excess twin sharing was weaker, because having fewer shared sequences lowered the signal-to-noise ratio. Compared with coincidental sharing between unrelated individuals, out-of-frame TCR alpha sequences shared between twins had an excess of sequences with low generation probability. Invariant T cells such as MAIT and iNKT could partly confound zero-insertion analyses, although diverse VJ usage argued against such confounding for most clonotypes. Because the same donors could not be followed over many years, the conclusions depended on cross-sectional statistical analysis. Abundant cord blood beta clonotypes carried fewer insertions; young adult naive repertoires showed a weaker similar trend, while memory repertoires showed none.

The CDR3 holds 13 amino acids from the cysteine to the phenylalanine. Of the read, only the CDR3 DNA is kept; its 39 bases are in frame from base 1. CDR1 MNHEY and CDR2 SVGEGT were looked up in the germline V gene. V was cut back by 5 bases and J by 5 bases, leaving a gap of 12 bases between them. The same specimen was also included in a second study, on T cells expressing NK-cell markers. Looking at the second paper: Three sorted T-cell subsets (CD3+CD56+NKG2C+, CD3+CD56+NKG2C- and CD3+CD56-NKG2C+) from 7 to 9 donors had their TCR beta-chain repertoires profiled. Of the eight sequenced donors, seven were found to be HCMV-seropositive and one was found to be HCMV-seronegative. To restrict sorting to alphabetaTCR-expressing T cells, an anti-gammadeltaTCR antibody was added in several experiments. In a handful of donors, the dominant CD3+CD56+NKG2C+ clonotypes were among the top 10 CD8+ clonotypes and accounted for roughly 1.0-8% of CD8+ T cells. Those dominant clonotypes were again the most abundant among CD3+CD56-NKG2C+ cells in a handful of donors, at 28.3-60.1%. It remained unclear whether the expanded NKG2C-expressing T cell clones were specific for HCMV antigens. All eight donors whose samples were sequenced were randomly selected healthy volunteers, three of them men and five women. To determine HCMV serostatus, a commercial ELISA kit was used to detect HCMV-specific IgG in serum. Reads were demultiplexed and grouped by UMI with MIGEC, and clonotypes were assembled and quantified with MiTCR. To exclude erroneous sequences, only TCR cDNA sequences supported by at least two reads were retained. The tcR package was used for downstream repertoire analysis, and clonotypes were matched between fractions using CDR3 nucleotide sequence together with V segment. VDJmatch was used to annotate antigen specificity against VDJdb, with one amino acid substitution in CDR3 allowed.

Recombination connected TRBV6-2 or TRBV6-3 to TRBJ1-1; the D gene is not confidently resolved. Sequencing used CD4+ T cells sorted from blood. The receptor was isolated from a woman under 30 in good health. The DNA reads as follows: TGTGCCAGCAGTAAACCATCGTCTACTGAAGCTTTCTTT. Translated, this gives CASSKPSSTEAFF.